These 27 T cell receptor beta chains share one sample of origin, sequenced in a study of tumor and adjacent non-tumor tissue in lung cancer. The template was RNA from unsorted bulk tissue. The normal lung tissue was taken more than 3 cm from the tumor edge. TCRbeta libraries were built with three rounds of nested PCR, modified from ARM-PCR. Via MiXCR, TCRdb re-called the multiplex PCR reads, giving one row per CDR3 protein. In the table there are 50,000 or so distinct CDR3 sequences, about 70% of which are singletons. The sequenced sample consisted of distant non-tumor lung tissue. The receptors here all came from a woman aged 55-69 years with non-small cell lung cancer.

A note on this clonotype: A junction end diverges from the germline sequence, so it may reflect a read error. This chain connects TRBV5-8 to TRBJ2-7; D is ambiguous. This CDR3 has 14 amino acids. Looked up from germline, CDR1 is SGHTS and CDR2 is YDEGEE. DNA of the CDR3: TGTGCCAGCAGCCCTCGTTTTAGCTTCTACGGGCAGTACTTC. This translates into CASSPRFSFYGQYF.

Details on this clonotype: The junction does not match germline at one end; this may be a read error. V usage is TRBV28 and J usage is TRBJ2-1; 11 bases map to TRBD1. Germline V gene lookup returns CDR1 MDHEN and CDR2 SYDVKM. The CDR3 loop spans 14 amino acids. This chain's CDR3 is CASTTGQGANEQLF. CDR3 DNA: TGTGCCAGCACTACTGGACAGGGGGCCAATGAGCAGCTCTTC.

In this sample, this clonotype turned up many times. The CDR3 region has the DNA TGTGCCGCGCAGGTTGGCAATCAGCCCCAGCATTTT. Its translation: CAAQVGNQPQHF. This chain uses TRBV28 with TRBJ1-5; D is ambiguous. V shed 11 bases and J shed 2 bases, with 10 bases lying between them. In germline, CDR1 is MDHEN, CDR2 SYDVKM. This CDR3 is built from 12 residues.

In the case of this clonotype: In this CDR3 the conserved last residue, phenylalanine or tryptophan, is missing, so a read error is likely. V is TRBV6-5 and J is TRBJ2-7, with 9 nucleotides matching TRBD1. The length of the CDR3 is 17 residues. With V trimmed by 5 bases and J by 0 bases, 11 bases remained unmatched. The germline CDR1 and CDR2 sequences are MNHEY and SVGAGI. CDR3 residues: CASSPGQGLQFSYEQYS. As DNA, the CDR3 is TGTGCCAGCAGTCCGGGACAGGGCCTTCAGTTCTCCTACGAGCAGTACTCC.

This clonotype has at least ten counts. The CDR3 sequence is CAHRTGFEEKLFF. The DNA for the CDR3 is TGTGCCCACCGGACAGGGTTTGAGGAAAAACTGTTTTTT. This chain uses TRBV30 with TRBJ1-4, with 8 nucleotides matching TRBD1. CDR3 size: 13 residues. CDR1 is GTSNPN, CDR2 SVGIG, per germline (reference sequence). The V and J ends lost 8 bases and 8 bases, in that order; junction bases with no gene match: 10.

V gene TRBV6-5 combines with J gene TRBJ2-6, with a weak D call TRBD1 (6 bases). This CDR3 contains 16 residues. V dropped 5 bases and J dropped 4 bases, with 15 bases sitting between them. Germline V gene lookup returns CDR1 MNHEY and CDR2 SVGAGI. CDR3 amino acids: CASSPRDISGANVLTF. The DNA for the CDR3 is TGTGCCAGCAGTCCAAGGGACATATCGGGGGCCAACGTCCTGACTTTC.

About this clonotype: One end of the junction is discordant with germline, which a read error may explain. The chain carries TRBV11-3 and TRBJ1-1; no firm D call. The CDR3 runs to 14 residues. Germline CDR1 SGHNT, CDR2 YENEEA. CDR3 in DNA: TGTGCCAACAGCGCGCCTGGGTCCCACACTGAAACTTTCTTT. Translated: CANSAPGSHTETFF. The full variable domain, rest sourced from reference TRBV11-3 and TRBJ1-1, is EAGVVQSPRYKIIEKKQPVAFWCNPISGHNTLYWYLQNLGQGPELLIRYENEEAVDDSQLPKDRFSAERLKGVDSTLKIQPAELGDSAVYLCANSAPGSHTETFFGQGTRLTVV.

Notes on this clonotype: Relative to the germline gene, one junction end is altered; a read error may explain this. This rearrangement joins TRBV4-3 to TRBJ2-6, with 7 positions matching TRBD1. The CDR3 has 19 amino acids. Per germline, CDR1 LGHNA and CDR2 YSLEER. Here the CDR3 reads CASNQGTGERRSGAKVLTF. The CDR3 DNA sequence: TGCGCCAGCAACCAAGGAACAGGGGAACGTAGGTCTGGGGCCAAGGTCCTGACTTTC.

The chain links TRBV12-3 or TRBV12-4 to TRBJ2-1, with 8 bases lining up with TRBD2. V was pared by 10 bases and J by 9 bases, with 14 bases of the junction left unmatched. The CDR3 contains 14 residues. CDR3 coding DNA: TGTGCCAACATTCGGGGGGGCCTTACCAGTGAGCAGTTCTTC. This translates into CANIRGGLTSEQFF.

This clonotype was recorded many times. The genes are TRBV5-1 and TRBJ1-6; D is ambiguous. Between the trimmed V and J ends, which lost 0 bases and 7 bases, there was a span of 11 bases. Germline V gives CDR1 SGHRS, CDR2 YFSETQ. The CDR3 extends over 15 amino acids. The CDR3: CASSLGGQRNSPLHF. DNA of the CDR3: TGCGCCAGCAGCTTGGGAGGGCAGAGGAATTCACCCCTCCACTTT. Full variable domain (outside the CDR3, taken from reference TRBV5-1 and TRBJ1-6): KAGVTQTPRYLIKTRGQQVTLSCSPISGHRSVSWYQQTPGQGLQFLFEYFSETQRNKGNFPGRFSGRQFSNSRSEMNVSTLELGDSALYLCASSLGGQRNSPLHFGNGTRLTVT.

With regard to this clonotype: The junction does not match germline at one end; this may be a read error. This chain uses TRBV6-1 with TRBJ1-5, with TRBD1 as a possible D gene (5 bases). Germline CDR1 MNHNS, CDR2 SASEGT. CDR3 length equals 15 residues. CDR3 nucleotide sequence: TGTGCCGGGAGCGGGGGGGGTGTCGGCAATCAGCCCCAGCAATTT. It encodes CAGSGGGVGNQPQQF.

As for this clonotype: The junction departs from the called germline gene at one end, perhaps through a read error. The V call is TRBV11-2, the J call TRBJ2-1, with 12 nucleotides matching TRBD2. The CDR3 is 17 amino acids. Germline lookup yields CDR1 SGHAT and CDR2 FQNNGV. CDR3 bases: TGTGCCAGGAGCCCCCCCCAACTAGCGGGGGGTCTCAATGAACAGTTCTTC. Residues: CARSPPQLAGGLNEQFF.

About this clonotype itself: Sequence at one end of the junction differs from germline and may be a read error. The chain links TRBV4-2 to TRBJ2-1; 8 bases are shared with TRBD2. Germline CDR1 LGHNA, CDR2 YNFKEQ. CDR3 length: 16 amino acids. Here the CDR3 reads CASSPTQREPVNEHFF. CDR3 nucleotides: TGTGCCAGCAGCCCCACACAGCGGGAGCCTGTCAATGAGCACTTCTTC.

Comments on this clonotype: A read error may produce the germline difference seen at one junction end. J is TRBJ2-5 and V is TRBV9, with D possibly being TRBD2 (6 bases). This CDR3 is 14 amino acids long. The germline V gene has CDR1 SGDLS and CDR2 YYNGEE. CDR3 sequence reads: CSSISGGTSDTQYF. The CDR3 bases are TGTTCCAGCATCTCAGGAGGGACCTCTGATACCCAGTACTTC.

Of note for this clonotype: A junction boundary mismatches the germline segment, possibly from a read error. The chain uses TRBV12-3 or TRBV12-4 and TRBJ1-6, with no clear D. The CDR3 has 15 residues. The CDR3, as DNA: TGTGCCAGCAGTCTCGAGAGCTCCTATAATTCACCCCTTCACTTT. Its translation: CASSLESSYNSPLHF.

The gene calls are TRBV30 and TRBJ2-2, with a possible D match to TRBD1 (5 bases). The CDR3 has 13 amino acids. Trimming shortened V by 0 bases and J by 3 bases, and 5 bases separated the two germline ends. Germline V gives CDR1 GTSNPN, CDR2 SVGIG (reference sequence). CDR3 loop: CAWSVGDTGELFF. In DNA, the CDR3 is TGTGCCTGGAGTGTAGGGGACACCGGGGAGCTGTTTTTT.

This clonotype has ten or more counts. The chain carries TRBV12-3 or TRBV12-4 and TRBJ2-1; no clear D. The CDR3 contains 15 residues. V lost 6 bases to trimming and J lost 8 bases, with 20 bases between them. For the CDR3, the DNA is TGTGCCAGCAGCCCCCCCACAGTTAGGAGCTATGAGCAGTTCTTC. Its protein is CASSPPTVRSYEQFF.

The count of this clonotype is one. The CDR3 carries no conserved terminal phenylalanine or tryptophan, so it likely arises from a read error. The V and J genes are TRBV20-1 and TRBJ2-3, with 9 bases lining up with TRBD2. Germline V lookup: CDR1 DFQATT, CDR2 SNEGSKA (reference sequence). The CDR3 has 13 residues. The CDR3 sequence: CGRLAAFTDTQYL. DNA of the CDR3: TGCGGAAGACTAGCGGCGTTCACAGATACGCAGTATCTT.

Only a few counts were recorded for this clonotype. V usage is TRBV6-2 or TRBV6-3 and J usage is TRBJ2-7; no firm D call. This CDR3 has 14 residues. The germline V gene has CDR1 MNHEY and CDR2 SVGEGT. Trimming removed 7 bases at V and 7 bases at J, with 20 bases between. The CDR3 loop is CASTSDVGFYEQYF. CDR3 sequence (DNA): TGTGCCAGCACGAGCGACGTGGGTTTCTATGAGCAGTACTTC.

Points on this clonotype: One end of the junction varies from germline; a read error may be responsible. The J gene is TRBJ2-5, the V gene TRBV11-2; tentatively, D is TRBD1 (6 bases). This CDR3 has 12 residues. CDR1 is SGHAT and CDR2 is FQNNGV in the germline V gene. CDR3 protein: CAGSGQQETQYF. The CDR3, as DNA: TGTGCCGGCAGTGGACAGCAAGAGACCCAGTATTTC.

This clonotype was seen just once. The chain joins TRBV11-2 to TRBJ2-7, with a possible D match to TRBD1 (5 bases). Germline CDR1 and CDR2: SGHAT and FQNNGV. This CDR3 spans 16 amino acids. Trimming cost V 3 bases and J 3 bases, with 18 bases left between them. The DNA of the CDR3 is TGTGCCAGCAGCTTTGCTGATAATCCAGGGTACTACGAGCAGTACTTC. Translated, it gives CASSFADNPGYYEQYF.

This clonotype was observed a few times. Relative to the germline gene, one junction end is altered; a read error may explain this. V is TRBV4-3 and J is TRBJ2-4; 11 positions match TRBD1. The CDR3 length is 18 residues. From germline, CDR1 is LGHNA and CDR2 YSLEER. In DNA form, the CDR3 reads TGCGCCAGCAGCCAAACCTGGAGGACAGGGGGCTCTGTGGGCATTCGGTACTTC. It specifies CASSQTWRTGGSVGIRYF.

The V gene is TRBV18, the J gene TRBJ2-7, with D perhaps matching TRBD1 (5 bases). The CDR3 is made up of 14 amino acids. Germline V lookup: CDR1 KGHSH, CDR2 LQKENI. The ends were cut back, 3 bases at V and 0 bases at J, with 9 bases in the middle. CDR3 in DNA: TGTGCCAGCTCACCGGACATCGTCTCCTACGAGCAGTACTTC. Protein: CASSPDIVSYEQYF.

Comments on this clonotype: At one boundary the junction diverges from the germline segment, which might be a read error. The rearrangement uses TRBV11-2 and TRBJ1-2; a possible D gene is TRBD1 (5 bases). This CDR3 has 16 residues. Germline V gene sequence: CDR1 SGHAT, CDR2 FQNNGV. In DNA form, the CDR3 reads TGTGCCTGCGGCCCCTCCACGTCGGACATGAGCTATGTCTACACCTTC. It translates to CACGPSTSDMSYVYTF.

With regard to this clonotype: At one end, the junction sequence differs from germline, possibly due to a read error. The chain combines TRBV6-2 or TRBV6-3 with TRBJ2-3, with TRBD2 identical over 8 bases. In germline, CDR1 is MNHEY, CDR2 SVGEGT. The CDR3 covers 14 residues. CDR3 sequence: CTSSDYSGIKTQYF. The DNA of the CDR3 is TGTACCAGCAGTGACTATAGCGGGATAAAGACGCAGTATTTT.

Of note for this clonotype: An end of the junction differs from the germline gene, which may be a read error. The chain employs TRBV11-3 and TRBJ2-3, with 11 positions matching TRBD2. Per germline, CDR1 SGHNT and CDR2 YENEEA. CDR3 length equals 16 residues. CDR3 in amino acids: CVSTPGTSGNTDTQYF. The CDR3 region has the DNA TGTGTCAGCACACCGGGGACTAGCGGAAACACAGATACGCAGTATTTT.

As concerns this clonotype: This CDR3 fails to terminate in the conserved phenylalanine or tryptophan, so it likely reflects a read error. V usage is TRBV4-3 and J usage is TRBJ1-1, with D hard to call. Per the germline V gene, CDR1 is LGHNA and CDR2 is YSLEER. The CDR3 is made up of 17 amino acids. The chain's CDR3 is CASSQASFNSMNIEAFS. DNA for the CDR3: TGCGCCAGCAGCCAAGCAAGTTTCAATTCTATGAACATTGAAGCTTTCTCT.